This entry lists 26 T cell receptor beta chains sequenced from one sample in a study of long-term antiretroviral therapy in people with HIV (dated 2022 in TCRdb). The immunoSEQ hsTCRB v3.0 assay was used at survey level resolution for TRB variable region sequencing. TCRdb re-hosts the immuneACCESS table, in-frame sequences only. Its copies lack some clones; in the studies checked, an unresolved V gene accounts for under half of them, and the cause for the rest is not known. Present in this sample are approximately 33,000 clones, 80% to 90% of which were seen just once. Less than 5% of the sample comes from the top ten. Sequenced material: unsorted PBMCs, taken 0.8 years before starting antiretroviral therapy. The receptors were sampled from a man aged 18-30 years with HIV.

The chain couples TRBV15 to TRBJ1-1, with a weak D call TRBD1 (6 bases). Trimming stripped 3 bases from V and 5 bases from J, with 19 bases between. The germline V gene has CDR1 LNHNV and CDR2 YYDKDF (reference sequence). The CDR3 contains 16 residues. In DNA form, the CDR3 reads TGTGCCACCAGCAGGGCCCGACACACAGGGTCTACTGAAGCTTTCTTT. Protein product: CATSRARHTGSTEAFF.

The chain uses TRBV10-2 and TRBJ2-1, with D possibly TRBD1 on 6 matching bases. Germline V gene sequence: CDR1 WSHSY, CDR2 SAAADI. The V and J ends lost 6 bases and 0 bases respectively, with 12 bases between them. The CDR3 extends over 15 amino acids. The CDR3 DNA is TGCGCCAGCAGCCCACAGGGAAGCTCCTACAATGAGCAGTTCTTC. Residues: CASSPQGSSYNEQFF.

The rearrangement links TRBV4-1 to TRBJ2-1, with D unclear. The germline V gene encodes CDR1 MGHRA and CDR2 YSYEKL. With 0 bases removed from V and 5 bases from J, the gap between germline ends came to 2 bases. There are 12 residues in the CDR3. CDR3 region: CASSQDHNEQFF. The CDR3 DNA sequence: TGCGCCAGCAGCCAAGACCACAATGAGCAGTTCTTC.

CDR3 DNA: TGCGCCAGCACCATCCCGACGGGGGGGGGCAGGGGCAAAAACATTCAGTACTTC. Encoded protein: CASTIPTGGGRGKNIQYF. The V and J genes are TRBV5-1 and TRBJ2-4; 8 bases are a match to TRBD2. The CDR3 has 18 residues. CDR1 SGHRS and CDR2 YFSETQ come from the germline V gene. Unmatched junction bases numbered 17, after V lost 6 bases and J lost 3 bases. Using reference TRBV5-1 and TRBJ2-4 for the parts outside the CDR3, the full variable domain is KAGVTQTPRYLIKTRGQQVTLSCSPISGHRSVSWYQQTPGQGLQFLFEYFSETQRNKGNFPGRFSGRQFSNSRSEMNVSTLELGDSALYLCASTIPTGGGRGKNIQYFGAGTRLSVL.

V and J are TRBV2 and TRBJ2-3; D is perhaps TRBD2 (6 bases). In germline, CDR1 is SNHLY, CDR2 FYNNEI. V dropped 7 bases and J dropped 2 bases, with 19 bases sitting between them. The CDR3 spans 16 residues. The CDR3 protein is CASTLRRGWTTDTQYF. Written as DNA, the CDR3 is TGTGCCAGCACCCTACGCCGGGGGTGGACCACAGATACGCAGTATTTT.

The genes are TRBV18 and TRBJ2-7; D remains ambiguous. V lost 6 bases to trimming and J lost 4 bases, with 10 bases between them. The CDR3 is 12 residues long. The germline CDR1 and CDR2 sequences are KGHSH and LQKENI. The CDR3 DNA follows: TGTGCCAGCTCCGCAGTGGTTTACGAGCAGTACTTC. Protein sequence: CASSAVVYEQYF.

In DNA, the CDR3 is TGTGCCAGCAGCCATAGGGGTACCGGGGCCAACGTCCTGACTTTC. This sequence encodes CASSHRGTGANVLTF. This sequence joins TRBV5-4 and TRBJ2-6; a possible D gene is TRBD1 (5 bases). Germline V gene data show CDR1 as SGHNT and CDR2 as YYREEE (reference sequence). The V end was cut by 4 bases, the J end by 4 bases, with 12 bases between. The CDR3 sequence is 15 residues long. The full variable domain, its missing parts supplied by reference TRBV5-4 and TRBJ2-6, is ETGVTQSPTHLIKTRGQQVTLRCSSQSGHNTVSWYQQALGQGPQFIFQYYREEENGRGNFPPRFSGLQFPNYSSELNVNALELDDSALYLCASSHRGTGANVLTFGAGSRLTVL.

The CDR3 nucleotides read TGTGCCAGCAGCTTAGGAGGAGCGGGAGGGCAATTGTACGAGCAGTACTTC. This translates into CASSLGGAGGQLYEQYF. V usage is TRBV7-8 and J usage is TRBJ2-7; TRBD2 aligns across 10 bases. V lost 1 base to trimming and J lost 4 bases; unmatched junction nucleotides: 10. Germline assignment: CDR1 SGHVS and CDR2 FQNEAQ. The CDR3 runs 17 residues.

V is TRBV5-4 and J is TRBJ1-6, with 8 bases fitting TRBD1. Germline CDR1 reads SGHNT; CDR2 reads YYREEE (reference sequence). Losses at the gene ends were 5 bases for V and 9 bases for J; bases not matched to a gene: 7. This CDR3 has 14 amino acids. CDR3 in DNA: TGTGCCAGCAGTTCGGACAGGGACACTTCACCCCTCCACTTT. Its protein is CASSSDRDTSPLHF.

V gene TRBV5-4 combines with J gene TRBJ2-2, with no clear D. The germline CDR1 and CDR2 sequences are SGHNT and YYREEE (reference sequence). CDR3 length: 12 residues. The ends were cut back, 2 bases at V and 6 bases at J, with 5 bases in the middle. CDR3 region: CASSFSPGELFF. CDR3 DNA sequence: TGTGCCAGCAGCTTTTCGCCCGGGGAGCTGTTTTTT.

The rearrangement uses TRBV13 and TRBJ2-7; D may be TRBD1 or TRBD2 (5 bases each). With 5 bases removed from V and 1 base from J, the gap between germline ends came to 15 bases. CDR3 length: 15 amino acids. Germline V gene data show CDR1 as PRHDT and CDR2 as FYEKMQ (reference sequence). The CDR3 DNA follows: TGTGCCAGCAGCGCCGCCGGGACGCTTTCCTACGAGCAGTACTTC. This gives the protein CASSAAGTLSYEQYF.

This chain's CDR3 is CASSLARGPGELFF. CDR3 DNA: TGTGCCAGCAGCTTAGCGCGCGGGCCCGGGGAGCTGTTTTTT. The chain uses TRBV7-9 and TRBJ2-2, with a tentative D call TRBD2 (5 bases). Germline V gene sequence: CDR1 SEHNR, CDR2 FQNEAQ (reference sequence). V lost 0 bases, J lost 6 bases, and 8 bases lay in between. The CDR3 covers 14 residues.

The rearrangement joins TRBV21-1 to TRBJ2-3; TRBD1, the table's D call, was not compared with the DNA. TRBV21-1 is designated a pseudogene. CDR3 length: 15 amino acids. The CDR3 bases are TGTGCCAGCAGCAAAGAGACAGGGGCCCCAGATACGCAGTATTTT. Translated: CASSKETGAPDTQYF.

A single count supports this clone. This chain connects TRBV27 to TRBJ2-2; no definite D call. Per the germline V gene, CDR1 is MNHEY and CDR2 is SMNVEV (reference sequence). The CDR3 totals 14 residues. The V end lost 6 bases, the J end lost 5 bases, and 13 bases lay between the germline ends. CDR3 coding DNA: TGTGCCAGCAGCCCCGTTTTAAGGACCGGGGAGCTGTTTTTT. This codes for CASSPVLRTGELFF.

The chain joins TRBV19 to TRBJ1-5, with D possibly being TRBD1 (6 bases). V was cut by 1 base and J by 7 bases, with 11 bases left in between. Germline V CDR1 and CDR2: LNHDA, SQIVND (reference sequence). The CDR3 is 14 residues long. Here the CDR3 reads CASSIGPTGQPQHF. The CDR3 coding sequence is TGTGCCAGTAGTATAGGCCCAACAGGGCAGCCCCAGCATTTT. The variable domain in full, completed from reference TRBV19 and TRBJ1-5, reads DGGITQSPKYLFRKEGQNVTLSCEQNLNHDAMYWYRQDPGQGLRLIYYSQIVNDFQKGDIAEGYSVSREKKESFPLTVTSAQKNPTAFYLCASSIGPTGQPQHFGDGTRLSIL.

This clone was seen only a few times. The chain joins TRBV28 to TRBJ1-2; no clear D gene. V lost 3 bases to trimming and J lost 5 bases, with 13 bases between them. The CDR3 is 14 residues long. The V gene's germline CDR1 is MDHEN and CDR2 SYDVKM. The CDR3 DNA is TGTGCCAGCAGTTTCTATCAGGTCTCGTATGGCTACACCTTC. Amino acid sequence: CASSFYQVSYGYTF.

This chain connects TRBV4-3 to TRBJ1-1, with unresolved D. Trimming took 5 bases from V and 1 from J, leaving 11 bases between them. Germline CDR1 is LGHNA and CDR2 is YSLEER. This CDR3 is built from 14 residues. The CDR3: CASSEGGGNTEAFF. The CDR3 DNA reads TGCGCCAGCAGCGAGGGCGGCGGGAACACTGAAGCTTTCTTT.

The chain employs TRBV5-1 and TRBJ1-1; D is undetermined. With 4 bases removed from V and 4 bases from J, the gap between germline ends came to 17 bases. Germline V lookup: CDR1 SGHRS, CDR2 YFSETQ. This CDR3 is 15 amino acids long. CDR3 protein: CASSTSSLTITEAFF. The CDR3 nucleotides read TGCGCCAGCAGCACCTCGTCCCTTACGATCACTGAAGCTTTCTTT. Together with reference TRBV5-1 and TRBJ1-1, the CDR3 gives the full variable domain: KAGVTQTPRYLIKTRGQQVTLSCSPISGHRSVSWYQQTPGQGLQFLFEYFSETQRNKGNFPGRFSGRQFSNSRSEMNVSTLELGDSALYLCASSTSSLTITEAFFGQGTRLTVV.

The rearrangement uses TRBV2 and TRBJ2-5; D perhaps matches TRBD1 (6 bases). V was clipped by 6 bases and J by 7 bases, with 15 bases between them. This CDR3 region has 13 residues. Germline CDR1 SNHLY, CDR2 FYNNEI. CDR3 DNA sequence: TGTGCCAGCAGAGTAAACAGGGACGGGACCCAGTACTTC. Its protein is CASRVNRDGTQYF.

This clone was detected only a few times. V is TRBV7-2 and J is TRBJ2-4, with D possibly TRBD2 on 5 matching bases. The germline CDR1 and CDR2 sequences are SGHTA and FQGNSA. CDR3 length: 13 amino acids. Trimming removed 5 bases at V and 4 bases at J, with 9 bases between. CDR3 loop: CASSPREKNIQYF. As DNA, the CDR3 is TGTGCCAGCAGCCCTAGGGAGAAAAACATTCAGTACTTC.

The rearrangement uses TRBV7-6 and TRBJ2-2, with D maybe TRBD1 (5 bases). The germline CDR1 and CDR2 sequences are SGHVS and FNYEAQ. The CDR3 is 17 amino acids. V was cut by 1 base and J by 2 bases, with 14 bases left in between. The CDR3 region is CASSLVPWGGNTGELFF. The CDR3 DNA is TGTGCCAGCAGCTTAGTTCCCTGGGGCGGAAACACCGGGGAGCTGTTTTTT.

The rearrangement uses TRBV10-3 and TRBJ1-6; tentative D call: TRBD1 (5 bases). The length of the CDR3 is 14 residues. CDR1 and CDR2 from the germline V gene are ENHRY and SYGVKD. Between the trimmed V and J ends, which lost 2 bases and 9 bases, there was a span of 11 bases. CDR3 in amino acids: CAISEPTASSPLHF. The CDR3 nucleotides read TGTGCCATCAGTGAGCCGACAGCCAGTTCACCCCTCCACTTT.

The V call is TRBV6-5, the J call TRBJ1-2, with D uncertain. The germline gives CDR1 MNHEY, CDR2 SVGAGI. The CDR3 is 14 residues long. Trimming took 5 bases from V and 1 from J, leaving 11 bases between them. CDR3 DNA: TGTGCCAGCAGTCAGGACCTTATTAACTATGGCTACACCTTC. This translates into CASSQDLINYGYTF.

The rearrangement joins TRBV4-1 to TRBJ2-3, with unresolved D. The CDR3 is 15 residues long. CDR1 MGHRA and CDR2 YSYEKL come from the germline V gene. V was trimmed by 0 bases and J by 2 bases, leaving 9 bases between them. The CDR3 is CASSQDDETTDTQYF. In DNA form, the CDR3 reads TGCGCCAGCAGCCAAGATGATGAGACCACAGATACGCAGTATTTT.

This clone was seen only once. V and J are TRBV30 and TRBJ2-3; tentative D call: TRBD2 (7 bases). The CDR3 loop spans 16 amino acids. Germline CDR1 reads GTSNPN; CDR2 reads SVGIG (reference sequence). Trimming cost V 6 bases and J 5 bases, with 24 bases left between them. The CDR3 DNA is TGTGCCTGCAAGGGGGGGAGGGACCCGGAGGAAGATACGCAGTATTTT. Translated: CACKGGRDPEEDTQYF.

V usage is TRBV19 and J usage is TRBJ1-2; 8 positions agree with TRBD1. The CDR3 totals 13 residues. V shed 6 bases and J 4 bases; nucleotides not matched to a gene: 4. Germline CDR1 and CDR2: LNHDA and SQIVND (reference sequence). The CDR3 here is CASRGTGGYGYTF. DNA of the CDR3: TGTGCCAGTAGAGGAACAGGGGGCTATGGCTACACCTTC.